The 7 T cell receptor beta chains below were found in one sample sequenced in a study of blood T cell repertoires in COVID-19 (dated by TCRdb to about 2020). The library came from the immunoSEQ multiplex PCR assay. Drawn from immuneACCESS, this table holds only the in-frame rearrangements with V and J called that TCRdb kept. Clones are partly lost; checked studies trace under half to an unresolved V gene and leave the rest unexplained. The sample has some 180,000 clones on record, approximately 90% of them singletons. Roughly a sixth of the sample lies in the top ten. Sequencing was done on a sample of peripheral blood. The receptor set was obtained from a man aged 50 or older with COVID-19, enrolled during active disease.

The gene calls are TRBV1 and TRBJ1-6; the DNA was not used to check the table's D call, TRBD1. TRBV1 is a recognized pseudogene. The CDR3 has 17 amino acids. The CDR3: CTSSLDSRDRKNSPLHF. The DNA of the CDR3 is TGCACCAGCAGCCTAGACAGCCGGGACAGGAAAAATTCACCCCTCCACTTT.

The rearrangement links TRBV4-1 to TRBJ1-2, with D perhaps matching TRBD1 (5 bases). The CDR3 spans 13 residues. V was cut by 3 bases and J by 5 bases, with 10 bases left in between. CDR1 is MGHRA and CDR2 is YSYEKL in the germline V gene. The CDR3 DNA is TGCGCCAGCAGCCAGGGGGGGACGTATGGCTACACCTTC. This gives the protein CASSQGGTYGYTF.

This clone was seen only a few times. Written as DNA, the CDR3 is TGTGCCAGCTCTATCCAAGGACAGGAGGAAAAACTGTTTTTT. This translates into CASSIQGQEEKLFF. The chain recombines TRBV18 with TRBJ1-4, with 7 bases fitting TRBD1. Germline V gene lookup returns CDR1 KGHSH and CDR2 LQKENI. The CDR3 loop spans 14 amino acids. After removal of 6 bases from V and 8 bases from J, the junction contained 9 bases not matched to a gene. Supplemented by reference TRBV18 and TRBJ1-4, the full variable domain reads NAGVMQNPRHLVRRRGQEARLRCSPMKGHSHVYWYRQLPEEGLKFMVYLQKENIIDESGMPKERFSAEFPKEGPSILRIQQVVRGDSAAYFCASSIQGQEEKLFFGSGTQLSVL.

The chain carries TRBV5-1 and TRBJ1-1; 10 bases fit TRBD1. Germline V CDR1 and CDR2: SGHRS, YFSETQ. Trimming cost V 4 bases and J 7 bases; bases outside gene matches: 13. This CDR3 contains 16 residues. In nucleotides, the CDR3 is TGCGCCAGCAGCCCCGCCGGGACAGGGGCTTTATATGAAGCTTTCTTT. It codes for CASSPAGTGALYEAFF.

The gene calls are TRBV7-8 and TRBJ2-1; D might be TRBD2 (6 bases). Trimming took off 5 bases at V and 0 bases at J, with 14 bases between the two ends. The CDR3 length is 16 residues. Germline CDR1 and CDR2: SGHVS and FQNEAQ. CDR3: CASSPGQRVSYNEQFF. The DNA for the CDR3 is TGTGCCAGCAGCCCAGGTCAGCGGGTCTCCTACAATGAGCAGTTCTTC. The entire variable domain, with the rest obtained from reference TRBV7-8 and TRBJ2-1, is as follows: GAGVSQSPRYKVAKRGQDVALRCDPISGHVSLFWYQQALGQGPEFLTYFQNEAQLDKSGLPSDRFFAERPEGSVSTLKIQRTQQEDSAVYLCASSPGQRVSYNEQFFGPGTRLTVL.

This clone came up a few times. V and J are TRBV21-1 and TRBJ1-6; the table's D call, TRBD1, has no DNA check behind it. TRBV21-1 is classified as a pseudogene. CDR3 length equals 14 residues. The CDR3 nucleotides are TGTGCCAGCAGCAATAGGGGGAATAATTCACCCCTCCACTTT. Its translation is CASSNRGNNSPLHF.

This chain links TRBV6-5 with TRBJ1-3; 8 positions agree with TRBD1. This CDR3 spans 14 amino acids. The J segment lost 4 bases and the V segment lost 6 bases, leaving 5 bases of the junction unmatched. Germline V gene sequence: CDR1 MNHEY, CDR2 SVGAGI. This CDR3 reads CASSQGALGNTIYF. The CDR3 DNA sequence: TGTGCCAGCAGCCAGGGGGCACTAGGAAACACCATATATTTT.